This T cell receptor beta chain was profiled in a study of shared clonotypes between healthy human individuals (dated by TCRdb to 2020 to 2021). About the study as a whole: A few men and two women, aged 18 to 49 years, made up the cohort. For each donor, CD4 naive and CD4 memory were each run on three plates, CD8 naive on two plates, and CD8 memory on one plate. To estimate repertoire size and how much clonotypes are shared between individuals, the study performed deep sequencing of blood TCR repertoires from a few healthy adults. To increase sequencing depth and limit assay-specific biases, different laboratories used diverse techniques to prepare libraries and sequence TCR repertoires. Per donor, leukapheresis produced somewhere between about 0.8 and 9.5 billion PBMCs.

V loses 0 bases of germline sequence and J loses 5 bases, and the interval between the two ends is 13 bases. Reading the germline V gene gives CDR1 MNHNS and CDR2 SASEGT. The CDR3 contains 15 residues, cysteine and phenylalanine counted. Of the read, only the CDR3 DNA is kept; its 45 bases are in frame from base 1. With regard to this clone: It lacks a known antigen. No clone much larger than this one lies a single base away; base qualities are absent.

Overall study outcomes, separate from this receptor: Compared with non-shared clonotypes, clonotypes shared by all four sorted-subset donors had higher generation probabilities. Because the study included a small number of donors, the genetic and exposure-history diversity represented was limited. Pairwise subsampling indicated that sequencing depth was expected to affect the degree of clonotype sharing among donors. Naive subsets generally had larger estimated clonotype richness than memory subsets did. Roughly 5.2% of naive CD4, 3.5% of naive CD8, approximately 2.2% of memory CD4, and about 0.4% of memory CD8 clonotypes were shared across a few donors. Rarefaction of sorted-subset datasets indicated incomplete sequencing despite the large sequencing depth. Only blood was sampled, and tissue TCR repertoires likely differ from those in blood.

TCR CDR3 regions were amplified from genomic DNA by multiplex PCR using the deep immunoSEQ assay. Extracted genomic DNA from each cell subset was spread evenly across all wells of several immunoSEQ 96-well plates, with each plate serving as a replicate. For sorted subsets, around 200 ng genomic DNA, equal to tens of thousands of T cell genomes, was loaded into each replicate PCR. Purified libraries were measured with a Qubit 3.0 fluorometer, size-checked on a Bioanalyzer 2100, and measured again with the KAPA Library Quantification kit. A separate single-read 150-cycle Illumina NextSeq 550 flow cell was used to sequence each immunoSEQ 96-well plate. The authors' analysis ran thus. Because only junctional sequences without quality scores were contained in the immunoSEQ output, filtering matching that applied to full-length reads could not be performed. To assign V/J genes and CDR3, sequences were annotated against IMGT germline references using PyIR, a Python wrapper for IgBLAST v1.9. Reads with weak V/J assignments (E-value above 1e-6), missing CDR3, stop codons, out-of-frame junctions, or ambiguous translated residues were removed. V3J clonotypes were defined as sequences sharing an identical inferred V gene, J gene, and CDR3 amino acid sequence. Percentage overlap between repertoires was computed as shared unique clonotypes divided by the size of the smaller repertoire. Richness of each repertoire was evaluated using RTK rarefaction, the Chao1 estimator, and Recon v2.1 estimates of unobserved clonotypes. OLGA was used to compute generation probabilities for all TCRbeta clonotypes that the gDNA method yielded from a few donors. Held by TCRdb, this immuneACCESS table contains in-frame sequences only and omits some clones. Under half of the omission traces to an unresolved V gene where checked; the cause of the rest is unknown. That table gives V, J and clone size, and the DNA gave D and trimming. The sample yields about 380,000 clones; about 96% were counted once. Approximately 0.32% of the sample comes from the top ten.

Donors were healthy HIV-negative adults with no recently reported acute infections or vaccinations. All donors were Caucasian adults living in Nashville, Tennessee, USA. CD8 memory samples consisted of magnetically selected CD45RO+ cells combined with CCR7-negative CD45RA+ effector memory (TemRA) cells. After blood collection by leukapheresis, PBMCs were isolated using Ficoll-Histopaque density gradient centrifugation and then cryopreserved in the vapor phase of liquid nitrogen. Analytical flow cytometry was used to check the purity and quantity of each magnetically sorted T cell population. Each sorted fraction had its genomic DNA isolated and then quantified by UV absorbance on a Nanodrop 2000c.

The sequence is built from TRBV6-1 and TRBJ1-2, and possibly TRBD1, on 5 matching bases. This TCR derives from a man aged 30-40 years in good health. Sequenced input: memory CD8+ T cells sorted from blood. Interpreted using the paper, the cell subset or site label stands for: CD45RO+ cells pooled with CCR7-negative TemRA cells. The CDR3 has the sequence CASSEAPGSTYGYTF. The DNA is as follows: TGTGCCAGCAGTGAAGCGCCAGGGAGTACATATGGCTACACCTTC.